This T cell receptor (beta chain) was observed in a study of vaccination and CD4 T cells after COVID-19. Sequenced with the Oncomine TCR Beta short-read assay was DNA taken from cultured CD4+ T cells. MiXCR, applied by TCRdb to the PCR reads, yields one record per CDR3 protein. The sample lists around 2,400 distinct CDR3 sequences, 28% occurring once. This clonotype appeared a few times. The antigen remains unidentified. Treatment reported: roughly 10-day PBMC culture with coronavirus spike peptide pools or control peptides (ViraFEST assay). TCRs were sequenced by ViraFEST after antigen-specific T cells had been expanded with peptide pools. Half-medium replacement with fresh IL-2 medium took place on days 3 and 7. The clonotype was recovered from a human donor who had recovered from COVID-19. Sequencing used CD4+ T cells from blood, cultured in vitro, obtained after SARS-CoV-2 vaccination.

The chain's CDR3 is CASAQGADSLHF. The CDR3 DNA reads as TGCGCCAGCGCTCAGGGGGCGGATTCCCTCCACTTT. This chain joins TRBV4-1 and TRBJ1-6; 8 bases are shared with TRBD1. In germline, CDR1 is MGHRA, CDR2 YSYEKL. The CDR3 loop spans 12 amino acids. Losses at the gene ends were 8 bases for V and 14 bases for J; bases not matched to a gene: 8.